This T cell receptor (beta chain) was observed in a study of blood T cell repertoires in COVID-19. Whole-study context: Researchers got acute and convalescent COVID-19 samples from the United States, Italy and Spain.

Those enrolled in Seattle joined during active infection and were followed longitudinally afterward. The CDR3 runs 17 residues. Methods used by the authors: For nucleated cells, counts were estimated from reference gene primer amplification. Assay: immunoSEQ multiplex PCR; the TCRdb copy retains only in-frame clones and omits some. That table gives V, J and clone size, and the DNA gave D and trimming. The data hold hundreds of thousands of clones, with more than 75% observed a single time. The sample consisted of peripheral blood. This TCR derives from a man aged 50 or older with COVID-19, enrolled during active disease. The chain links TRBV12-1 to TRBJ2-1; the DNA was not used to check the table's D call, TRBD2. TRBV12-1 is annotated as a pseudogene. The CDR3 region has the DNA TGTGCCAGCAGCCGAGCAAAAAAGAGGATGTCCTACAATGAGCAGTTCTTC. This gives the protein CASSRAKKRMSYNEQFF.